What follows are 5 T cell receptor beta chains derived from one specimen sequenced in a study of OX40 agonist ivuxolimab in advanced cancers. Measured with immunoSEQ multiplex PCR; TCRdb has only the in-frame clones, and not every one. This table has roughly 12,000 clones, 85% to 90% appearing once. The starting material was CD4+ or CD8+ T cells sorted from blood, obtained in a trial of the OX40 agonist ivuxolimab. The receptors stem from an adult with an advanced solid tumor such as melanoma, head and neck, liver or kidney cancer.

The V and J genes are TRBV4-3 and TRBJ2-1; 9 bases are shared with TRBD1. Per germline, CDR1 LGHNA and CDR2 YSLEER. The length of the CDR3 is 15 residues. V shed 4 bases and J 8 bases; nucleotides not matched to a gene: 9. In DNA, the CDR3 is TGCGCCAGCAGCCCAGACAGGGGGAATTTCGATGAGCAGTTCTTC. This gives the protein CASSPDRGNFDEQFF.

This clone was seen once. The J gene is TRBJ2-1, the V gene TRBV28, with TRBD2 matching 8 bases. V dropped 6 bases and J dropped 6; count of bases not matched to a gene: 7. Germline loops: CDR1 MDHEN, CDR2 SYDVKM. The CDR3 sequence is 14 residues long. The CDR3 spells CASSLSGILNEQFF. CDR3 nucleotide sequence: TGTGCCAGCAGCCTTAGCGGGATACTCAATGAGCAGTTCTTC.

The gene calls are TRBV27 and TRBJ1-1, with D perhaps TRBD1 (6 bases). The germline CDR1 and CDR2 sequences are MNHEY and SMNVEV (reference sequence). V was shortened by 7 bases and J by 1 base, with 13 bases between the two germline ends. This CDR3 has 14 residues. The CDR3, as DNA: TGTGCCAGCAACTTCCCGACAGGGAACACTGAAGCTTTCTTT. This translates into CASNFPTGNTEAFF.

The chain links TRBV27 to TRBJ2-3; 9 positions match TRBD2. The CDR3 contains 13 residues. V gave up 5 bases and J gave up 5 bases; unmatched junction bases: 2. Germline V CDR1 and CDR2: MNHEY, SMNVEV (reference sequence). Here the CDR3 reads CASSGLAIDTQYF. CDR3 in DNA: TGTGCCAGCAGTGGACTAGCGATAGATACGCAGTATTTT.

V usage is TRBV7-2 and J usage is TRBJ1-4; the D gene is possibly TRBD1 (5 bases). Between the trimmed V and J ends, which lost 2 bases and 4 bases, there was a span of 17 bases. CDR3 length: 17 residues. Germline values: CDR1 SGHTA, CDR2 FQGNSA. CDR3 sequence (DNA): TGTGCCAGCAGCTTATGGGGCAGGGATGATGTTAATGAAAAACTGTTTTTT. Translating it yields CASSLWGRDDVNEKLFF.